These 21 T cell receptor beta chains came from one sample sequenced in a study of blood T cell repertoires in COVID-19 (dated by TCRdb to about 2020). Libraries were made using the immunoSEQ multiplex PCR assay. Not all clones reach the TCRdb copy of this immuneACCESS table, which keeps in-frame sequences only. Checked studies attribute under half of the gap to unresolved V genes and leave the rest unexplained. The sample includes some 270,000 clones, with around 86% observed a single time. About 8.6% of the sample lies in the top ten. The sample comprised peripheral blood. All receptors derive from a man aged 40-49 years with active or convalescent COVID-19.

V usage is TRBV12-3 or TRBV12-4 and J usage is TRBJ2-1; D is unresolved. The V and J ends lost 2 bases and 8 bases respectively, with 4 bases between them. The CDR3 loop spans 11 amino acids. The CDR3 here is CASSLSDEQFF. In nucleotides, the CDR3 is TGTGCCAGCAGTTTATCTGATGAGCAGTTCTTC.

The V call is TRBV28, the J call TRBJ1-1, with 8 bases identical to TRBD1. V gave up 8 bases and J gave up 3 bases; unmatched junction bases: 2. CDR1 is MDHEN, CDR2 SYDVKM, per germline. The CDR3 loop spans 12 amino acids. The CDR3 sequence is CASRQGHTEAFF. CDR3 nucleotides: TGTGCCAGCCGACAGGGGCACACTGAAGCTTTCTTT. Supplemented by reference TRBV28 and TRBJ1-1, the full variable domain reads DVKVTQSSRYLVKRTGEKVFLECVQDMDHENMFWYRQDPGLGLRLIYFSYDVKMKEKGDIPEGYSVSREKKERFSLILESASTNQTSMYLCASRQGHTEAFFGQGTRLTVV.

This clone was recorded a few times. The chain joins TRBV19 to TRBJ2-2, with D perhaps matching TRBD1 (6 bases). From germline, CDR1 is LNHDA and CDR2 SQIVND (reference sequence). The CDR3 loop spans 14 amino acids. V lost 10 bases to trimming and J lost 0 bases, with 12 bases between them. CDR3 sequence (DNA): TGTGCCACGCCGGGACACACGAACACCGGGGAGCTGTTTTTT. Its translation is CATPGHTNTGELFF. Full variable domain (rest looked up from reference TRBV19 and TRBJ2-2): DGGITQSPKYLFRKEGQNVTLSCEQNLNHDAMYWYRQDPGQGLRLIYYSQIVNDFQKGDIAEGYSVSREKKESFPLTVTSAQKNPTAFYLCATPGHTNTGELFFGEGSRLTVL.

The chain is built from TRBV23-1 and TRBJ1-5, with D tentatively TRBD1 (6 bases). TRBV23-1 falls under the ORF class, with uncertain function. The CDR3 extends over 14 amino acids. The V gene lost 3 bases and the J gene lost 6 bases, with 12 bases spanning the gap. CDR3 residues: CASSHRGGGQPQHF. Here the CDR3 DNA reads TGCGCCAGCAGTCATAGGGGGGGAGGTCAGCCCCAGCATTTT.

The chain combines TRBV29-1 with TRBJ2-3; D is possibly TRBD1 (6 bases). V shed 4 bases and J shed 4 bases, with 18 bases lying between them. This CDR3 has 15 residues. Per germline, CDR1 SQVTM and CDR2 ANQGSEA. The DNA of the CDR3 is TGCAGCGTTGCGAGGGACACGATCAGGGCAGATACGCAGTATTTT. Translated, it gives CSVARDTIRADTQYF.

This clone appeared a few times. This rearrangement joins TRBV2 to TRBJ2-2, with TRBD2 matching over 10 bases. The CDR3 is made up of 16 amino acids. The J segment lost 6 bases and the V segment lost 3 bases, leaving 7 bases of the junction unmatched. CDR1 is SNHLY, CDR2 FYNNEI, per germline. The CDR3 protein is CASSEALAGVSGELFF. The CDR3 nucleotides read TGTGCCAGCAGTGAGGCGCTAGCGGGGGTATCCGGGGAGCTGTTTTTT.

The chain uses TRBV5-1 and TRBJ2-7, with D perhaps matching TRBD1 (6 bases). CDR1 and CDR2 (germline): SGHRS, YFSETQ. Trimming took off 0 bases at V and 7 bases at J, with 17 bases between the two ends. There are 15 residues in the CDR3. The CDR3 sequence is CASSLEQGRTREQYF. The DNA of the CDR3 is TGCGCCAGCAGCTTGGAACAGGGCAGAACTAGGGAGCAGTACTTC.

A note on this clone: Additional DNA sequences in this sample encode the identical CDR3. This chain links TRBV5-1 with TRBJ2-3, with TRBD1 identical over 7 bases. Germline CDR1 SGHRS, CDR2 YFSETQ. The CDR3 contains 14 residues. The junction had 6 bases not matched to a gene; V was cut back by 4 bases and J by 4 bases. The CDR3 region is CASSLGQEADTQYF. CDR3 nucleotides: TGCGCCAGCAGCCTCGGACAGGAGGCAGATACGCAGTATTTT.

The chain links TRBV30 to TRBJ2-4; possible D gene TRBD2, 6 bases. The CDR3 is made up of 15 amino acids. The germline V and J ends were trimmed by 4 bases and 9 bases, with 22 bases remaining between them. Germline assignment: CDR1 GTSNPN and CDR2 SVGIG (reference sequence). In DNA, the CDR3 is TGTGCCTGGACCTTCCCAGGACAACGAGCGGGCATTCAGTACTTC. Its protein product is CAWTFPGQRAGIQYF.

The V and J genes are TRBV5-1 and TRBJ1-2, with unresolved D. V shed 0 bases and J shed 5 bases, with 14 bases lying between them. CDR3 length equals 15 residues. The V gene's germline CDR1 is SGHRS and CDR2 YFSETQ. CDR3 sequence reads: CASSLEVSATYGYTF. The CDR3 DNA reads TGCGCCAGCAGCTTGGAAGTCAGCGCAACTTATGGCTACACCTTC.

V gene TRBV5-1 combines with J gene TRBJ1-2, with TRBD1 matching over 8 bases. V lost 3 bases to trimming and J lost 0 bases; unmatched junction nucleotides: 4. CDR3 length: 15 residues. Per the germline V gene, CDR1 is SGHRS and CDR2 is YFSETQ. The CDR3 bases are TGCGCCAGCAGCTCGGGACAGGCCTCTAACTATGGCTACACCTTC. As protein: CASSSGQASNYGYTF.

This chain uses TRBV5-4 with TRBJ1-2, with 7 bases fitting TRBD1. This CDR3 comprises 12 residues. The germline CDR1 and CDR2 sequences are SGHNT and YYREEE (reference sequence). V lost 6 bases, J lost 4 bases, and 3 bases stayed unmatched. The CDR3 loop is CASKGQSYGYTF. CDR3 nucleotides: TGTGCCAGCAAGGGACAGTCCTATGGCTACACCTTC.

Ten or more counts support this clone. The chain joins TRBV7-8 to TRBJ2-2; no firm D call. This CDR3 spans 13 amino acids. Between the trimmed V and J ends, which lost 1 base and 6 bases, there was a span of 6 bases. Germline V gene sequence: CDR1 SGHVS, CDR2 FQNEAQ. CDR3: CASSLGHPGELFF. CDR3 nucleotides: TGTGCCAGCAGCTTAGGGCACCCCGGGGAGCTGTTTTTT.

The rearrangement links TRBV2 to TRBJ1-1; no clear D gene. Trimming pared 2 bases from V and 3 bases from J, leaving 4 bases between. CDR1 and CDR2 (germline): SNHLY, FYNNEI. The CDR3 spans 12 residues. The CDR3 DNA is TGTGCCAGCAGTGAATTAGACACTGAAGCTTTCTTT. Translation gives CASSELDTEAFF. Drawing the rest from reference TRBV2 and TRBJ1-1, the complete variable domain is EPEVTQTPSHQVTQMGQEVILRCVPISNHLYFYWYRQILGQKVEFLVSFYNNEISEKSEIFDDQFSVERPDGSNFTLKIRSTKLEDSAMYFCASSELDTEAFFGQGTRLTVV.

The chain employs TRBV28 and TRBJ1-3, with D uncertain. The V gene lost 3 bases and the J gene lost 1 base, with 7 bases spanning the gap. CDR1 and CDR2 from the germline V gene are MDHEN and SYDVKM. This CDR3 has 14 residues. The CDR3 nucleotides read TGTGCCAGCAGTTTTCCTAATTCTGGAAACACCATATATTTT. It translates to CASSFPNSGNTIYF.

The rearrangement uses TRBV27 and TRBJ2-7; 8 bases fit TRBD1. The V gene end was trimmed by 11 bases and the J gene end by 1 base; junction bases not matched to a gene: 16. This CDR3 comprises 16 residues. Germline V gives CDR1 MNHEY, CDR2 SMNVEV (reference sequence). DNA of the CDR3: TGTGCCGACCAGCACCACGGACAGGGTAGGTCCTACGAGCAGTACTTC. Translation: CADQHHGQGRSYEQYF.

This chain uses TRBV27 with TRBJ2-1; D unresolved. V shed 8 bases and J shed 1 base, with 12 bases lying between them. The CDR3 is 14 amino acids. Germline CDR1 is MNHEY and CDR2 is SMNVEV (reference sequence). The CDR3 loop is CASSGIVSYNEQFF. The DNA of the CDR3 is TGTGCCAGCTCAGGTATCGTGTCCTACAATGAGCAGTTCTTC.

The CDR3 protein is CASSLNGGAFSGNTIYF. CDR3 in DNA: TGTGCCAGCAGCTTAAACGGGGGGGCGTTCTCTGGAAACACCATATATTTT. The chain joins TRBV11-2 to TRBJ1-3; perhaps TRBD1 as D (6 bases). The germline V and J ends were trimmed by 2 bases and 0 bases, with 14 bases remaining between them. CDR3 size: 17 residues. Germline CDR1 SGHAT, CDR2 FQNNGV.

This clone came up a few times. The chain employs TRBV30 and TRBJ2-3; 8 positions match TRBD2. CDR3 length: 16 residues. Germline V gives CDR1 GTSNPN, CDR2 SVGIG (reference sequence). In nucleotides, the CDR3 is TGTGCTACGGGCAGCGGGAGAAGTCCAAGCACAGATACGCAGTATTTT. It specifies CATGSGRSPSTDTQYF.

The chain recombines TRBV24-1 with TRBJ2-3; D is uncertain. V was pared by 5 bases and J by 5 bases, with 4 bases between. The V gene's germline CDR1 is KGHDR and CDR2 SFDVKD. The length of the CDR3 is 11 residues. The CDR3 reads CATSVLDTQYF. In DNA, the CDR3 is TGTGCCACCAGTGTACTAGATACGCAGTATTTT.

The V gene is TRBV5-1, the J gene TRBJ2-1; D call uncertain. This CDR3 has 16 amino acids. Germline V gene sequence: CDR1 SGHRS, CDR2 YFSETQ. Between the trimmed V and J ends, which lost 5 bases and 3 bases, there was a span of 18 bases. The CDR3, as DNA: TGCGCCAGCAGACCCGAGGATAGTGGATTCTACAATGAGCAGTTCTTC. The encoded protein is CASRPEDSGFYNEQFF.